This T cell receptor (beta chain) was retrieved from a study of Ad26.COV2.S vaccination and SARS-CoV-2 variants. Whole-study context: Donor was assigned to the Ad26.COV2.S arm of trial COV1001. The study gave Ad26.COV2.S intramuscularly, once or twice 56 days apart.

Treatment in this sample: around 19 received Ad26.COV2.S at low or high dose, single or two shots; roughly five received placebo; per-sample allocation not given. All samples were drawn on day 63, counting from the first vaccine or placebo injection. Only in-frame clones appear in the TCRdb table, and some are missing; sequencing was by immunoSEQ multiplex PCR. The sample comprises about 350,000 clones, 86% of which are singletons, and about 10% rests with the top ten. Findings of the study overall: Those who received vaccine or placebo ended up with similar non-spike TCR breadth. A substantial breadth of spike-specific CD8+ and CD4+ T cell responses after vaccination has been reported.

With regard to this clone: No antigen is known for it.

V dropped 2 bases and J dropped 0 bases, with 11 bases sitting between them. CDR1 and CDR2 (germline): MNHEY, SMNVEV (reference sequence). The CDR3 runs to 15 residues. The clonotype was recovered from a person aged 18-60 years who received the Ad26.COV2.S COVID-19 vaccine or a placebo. The sample consisted of peripheral blood, taken in a trial of Ad26.COV2.S vaccine versus placebo. The rearrangement links TRBV27 to TRBJ2-7; D is possibly TRBD1 (6 bases). CDR3 in DNA: TGTGCCAGCAGTTTAGGGACACGGGCCTCCTACGAGCAGTACTTC. The encoded protein is CASSLGTRASYEQYF.